Below, 30 T cell receptor beta chains from the same sample are listed, as sequenced in a study of blood T cell repertoires in COVID-19 (dated by TCRdb to the early 2020s). Library preparation employed the immunoSEQ multiplex PCR assay. Imported from immuneACCESS, the table was reduced by TCRdb to in-frame sequences with V and J called. These copies leave out some clones; in studies compared against another copy, an unresolved V gene accounts for under half, and the cause of the remainder is not known. The sample includes just over 200,000 clones, with 86% observed a single time. The ten largest clones add up to about 6% of the sample. The sequenced sample consisted of peripheral blood. These receptors all come from an elderly man with acute or convalescent COVID-19.

The rearrangement joins TRBV6-7 to TRBJ2-7; 13 nucleotides agree with TRBD2. TRBV6-7 is identified as an open reading frame with a role that is uncertain. The CDR3 is made up of 17 amino acids. The V and J ends lost 0 bases and 0 bases, in that order; junction bases with no gene match: 2. Here the CDR3 reads CASSYSTSGRPSYEQYV. The CDR3 DNA is TGTGCCAGCAGTTACTCGACTAGCGGGAGGCCCTCCTACGAGCAGTACGTC.

The CDR3 loop is CASSPGTGGHQETQYF. CDR3 DNA: TGTGCCAGCAGCCCTGGGACAGGGGGCCACCAAGAGACCCAGTACTTC. The genes are TRBV5-8 and TRBJ2-5, with 12 nucleotides matching TRBD1. From germline, CDR1 is SGHTS and CDR2 YDEGEE. The CDR3 length is 16 residues. With 4 bases clipped from V and 0 bases from J, the junction kept 4 bases outside the gene matches.

The rearrangement links TRBV6-6 to TRBJ2-7, with a tentative D call TRBD2 (5 bases). V shed 0 bases and J shed 3 bases, with 9 bases lying between them. The CDR3 loop spans 14 amino acids. Germline assignment: CDR1 MNHNY and CDR2 SVGAGI (reference sequence). The chain's CDR3 is CASSYSTTNYEQYF. The CDR3 coding sequence is TGTGCCAGCAGTTACTCGACTACCAACTACGAGCAGTACTTC.

This chain joins TRBV11-3 and TRBJ1-1; TRBD1 might be the D (5 bases). Trimming took off 7 bases at V and 2 bases at J, with 14 bases between the two ends. Germline V lookup: CDR1 SGHNT, CDR2 YENEEA. The CDR3 has 14 amino acids. CDR3 DNA: TGTGCCAGCAACCCTCGGGGGGGTAACACTGAAGCTTTCTTT. Protein product: CASNPRGGNTEAFF.

The rearrangement uses TRBV28 and TRBJ1-1, with 9 nucleotides matching TRBD1. Trimming cost V 7 bases and J 3 bases; bases outside gene matches: 12. The CDR3 spans 16 residues. CDR1 and CDR2 from the germline V gene are MDHEN and SYDVKM. The CDR3 is CASNSGDRVYDTEAFF. The DNA of the CDR3 is TGTGCCAGCAACTCGGGGGACAGGGTTTATGACACTGAAGCTTTCTTT.

J is TRBJ1-4 and V is TRBV12-3 or TRBV12-4; TRBD1 is a possible D gene (5 bases). The CDR3 loop spans 12 amino acids. The V and J ends lost 6 bases and 11 bases respectively, with 13 bases between them. The CDR3 DNA follows: TGTGCCAGCAGCGATGGGGCAGGGAAACTGTTTTTT. Translation gives CASSDGAGKLFF.

CDR3 coding DNA: TGTGCCAGTAGGCCCACAGGGGGGTCAACCGAGCAGTACTTC. This codes for CASRPTGGSTEQYF. V usage is TRBV19 and J usage is TRBJ2-7; 8 nucleotides align to TRBD1. Trimming at V came to 6 bases and at J to 6 bases, leaving 10 bases not matched to a gene. CDR1 is LNHDA, CDR2 SQIVND, per germline (reference sequence). The CDR3 has 14 amino acids.

This chain connects TRBV27 to TRBJ1-1; the D is unclear. With 6 bases removed from V and 0 bases from J, the gap between germline ends came to 14 bases. Germline values: CDR1 MNHEY, CDR2 SMNVEV (reference sequence). The CDR3 sequence is 15 residues long. The CDR3, as DNA: TGTGCCAGCAGAAGCGAGGTATCCATGAACACTGAAGCTTTCTTT. Residues: CASRSEVSMNTEAFF.

The chain recombines TRBV19 with TRBJ1-5; tentatively, D is TRBD1 (5 bases). The CDR3 has 14 amino acids. The germline V gene has CDR1 LNHDA and CDR2 SQIVND (reference sequence). Trimming took 7 bases from V and 2 from J, leaving 12 bases between them. In nucleotides, the CDR3 is TGTGCCAGTACCCTCAGGGCTGGCAATCAGCCCCAGCATTTT. Translation gives CASTLRAGNQPQHF.

J is TRBJ2-1 and V is TRBV10-3, with TRBD2 identical over 9 bases. Germline assignment: CDR1 ENHRY and CDR2 SYGVKD. Germline trimming cut 4 bases from V and 4 bases from J; bases unmatched to any gene: 5. The CDR3 runs to 15 residues. The CDR3 DNA sequence: TGTGCCATCAGTGGGGTTAGCGGGAGTTACAATGAGCAGTTCTTC. Translating it yields CAISGVSGSYNEQFF.

This clone was seen only a few times. This chain joins TRBV19 and TRBJ2-5, with 11 bases matching TRBD1. This CDR3 is built from 15 residues. Trimming at V came to 5 bases and at J to 4 bases, leaving 6 bases not matched to a gene. The germline gives CDR1 LNHDA, CDR2 SQIVND (reference sequence). CDR3 bases: TGTGCCAGTAGTGGGGACAGGGGGTATGGAGAGACCCAGTACTTC. Amino acid sequence: CASSGDRGYGETQYF. Using reference TRBV19 and TRBJ2-5 for the parts outside the CDR3, the full variable domain is DGGITQSPKYLFRKEGQNVTLSCEQNLNHDAMYWYRQDPGQGLRLIYYSQIVNDFQKGDIAEGYSVSREKKESFPLTVTSAQKNPTAFYLCASSGDRGYGETQYFGPGTRLLVL.

V gene TRBV6-2 or TRBV6-3 combines with J gene TRBJ1-5, with 10 positions matching TRBD1. This CDR3 has 13 amino acids. Germline V gene data show CDR1 as MNHEY and CDR2 as SVGEGT. V gave up 4 bases and J gave up 13 bases; unmatched junction bases: 7. CDR3 amino acids: CASSSRDRGGQHF. In DNA form, the CDR3 reads TGTGCCAGCAGTTCCCGGGACAGGGGTGGACAGCATTTT.

This chain uses TRBV5-4 with TRBJ2-1, with D unresolved. V was pared by 4 bases and J by 4 bases, with 15 bases between. The length of the CDR3 is 15 residues. Per germline, CDR1 SGHNT and CDR2 YYREEE (reference sequence). The CDR3 reads CASSPLNTIYNEQFF. Here the CDR3 DNA reads TGTGCCAGCAGCCCCTTGAACACCATTTACAATGAGCAGTTCTTC.

The chain uses TRBV7-2 and TRBJ2-4, with a tentative D call TRBD1 (5 bases). With 5 bases removed from V and 8 bases from J, the gap between germline ends came to 22 bases. CDR1 is SGHTA and CDR2 is FQGNSA in the germline V gene. The CDR3 has 16 amino acids. For the CDR3, the DNA is TGTGCCAGCAGCCAGGAATCGTCGATAGTGGGGCACATTCAGTACTTC. Translation: CASSQESSIVGHIQYF.

This clone was seen more than once but under ten times. The chain is built from TRBV21-1 and TRBJ1-1; the D segment call TRBD1 is taken from the table without a DNA check. TRBV21-1 represents a pseudogene. The CDR3 is 18 residues long. The CDR3 spells CASSKDEQGELRNTEAFF. CDR3 bases: TGTGCCAGCAGCAAAGATGAACAGGGAGAATTGCGGAACACTGAAGCTTTCTTT.

Here the CDR3 reads CASSTRGMNTEAFF. The CDR3 coding sequence is TGTGCCAGTAGTACCCGGGGGATGAACACTGAAGCTTTCTTT. J is TRBJ1-1 and V is TRBV19; possible D gene TRBD1, 5 bases. Trimming pared 4 bases from V and 0 bases from J, leaving 9 bases between. The CDR3 runs to 14 residues. Germline CDR1 reads LNHDA; CDR2 reads SQIVND (reference sequence).

This chain uses TRBV7-2 with TRBJ2-1; tentative D call: TRBD1 (6 bases). The CDR3 sequence is 12 residues long. Trimming left V 4 bases short and J 14 bases short, with 15 bases between. The germline CDR1 and CDR2 sequences are SGHTA and FQGNSA. DNA for the CDR3: TGTGCCAGCAGCTCCCGAGGGGGAAAAAAGTTCTTC. This codes for CASSSRGGKKFF.

V and J are TRBV7-2 and TRBJ2-1; D is ambiguous. V was clipped by 4 bases and J by 6 bases, with 10 bases between them. CDR3 size: 13 residues. The germline V gene has CDR1 SGHTA and CDR2 FQGNSA. CDR3 protein: CASSYLVPNEQFF. The CDR3, as DNA: TGTGCCAGCAGCTACTTGGTCCCCAATGAGCAGTTCTTC.

J is TRBJ1-5 and V is TRBV12-5; TRBD1 is a possible D gene (6 bases). Per germline, CDR1 LGHNT and CDR2 FRNRAP. The V and J ends lost 3 bases and 3 bases respectively, with 18 bases between them. CDR3 length: 17 residues. The CDR3 sequence: CASGFLWTEIFNQPQHF. In nucleotides, the CDR3 is TGTGCTAGTGGTTTCCTATGGACAGAAATCTTCAATCAGCCCCAGCATTTT. The variable domain in full, with the rest retrieved from reference TRBV12-5 and TRBJ1-5, is DARVTQTPRHKVTEMGQEVTMRCQPILGHNTVFWYRQTMMQGLELLAYFRNRAPLDDSGMPKDRFSAEMPDATLATLKIQPSEPRDSAVYFCASGFLWTEIFNQPQHFGDGTRLSIL.

The CDR3 region is CASSLQLVKDTQYF. The CDR3 DNA reads TGTGCCAGCAGCTTACAACTAGTTAAAGATACGCAGTATTTT. This sequence joins TRBV11-3 and TRBJ2-3, with D possibly being TRBD2 (5 bases). CDR1 SGHNT and CDR2 YENEEA come from the germline V gene. The CDR3 totals 14 residues. The V end lost 2 bases, the J end lost 5 bases, and 11 bases lay between the germline ends. Full variable domain (outside the CDR3, taken from reference TRBV11-3 and TRBJ2-3): EAGVVQSPRYKIIEKKQPVAFWCNPISGHNTLYWYLQNLGQGPELLIRYENEEAVDDSQLPKDRFSAERLKGVDSTLKIQPAELGDSAVYLCASSLQLVKDTQYFGPGTRLTVL.

V is TRBV25-1 and J is TRBJ2-7, with 7 bases fitting TRBD1. The CDR3 runs 15 residues. CDR1 is MGHDK and CDR2 is SYGVNS in the germline V gene. V shed 1 base, J shed 2 bases, and the junction held 5 bases outside the gene matches. CDR3 nucleotides: TGTGCCAGCAGTGAATCAGGGACAGTGACCTACGAGCAGTACTTC. Amino acid sequence: CASSESGTVTYEQYF.

The V and J genes are TRBV12-3 or TRBV12-4 and TRBJ2-5; maybe TRBD2 (5 bases). The CDR3 length is 13 residues. V shed 3 bases and J shed 5 bases, with 10 bases lying between them. The CDR3 sequence: CASSFVGGETQYF. CDR3 sequence (DNA): TGTGCCAGCAGTTTCGTCGGAGGCGAGACCCAGTACTTC.

The J gene is TRBJ1-4, the V gene TRBV19; TRBD1 agrees at 7 bases. This CDR3 is 18 amino acids long. Per the germline V gene, CDR1 is LNHDA and CDR2 is SQIVND (reference sequence). Trimming at V came to 3 bases and at J to 2 bases, leaving 12 bases not matched to a gene. CDR3 region: CASSIQQGRDRTNEKLFF. The CDR3 DNA reads TGTGCCAGTAGTATTCAACAGGGGCGCGATAGGACTAATGAAAAACTGTTTTTT.

The rearrangement joins TRBV30 to TRBJ1-5; unclear D gene. This CDR3 is built from 12 residues. CDR1 is GTSNPN, CDR2 SVGIG, per germline (reference sequence). The V end was cut by 0 bases, the J end by 5 bases, with 5 bases between. DNA of the CDR3: TGTGCCTGGAGTGTAGCGTATCAGCCCCAGCATTTT. Translated, it gives CAWSVAYQPQHF.

The V call is TRBV6-5, the J call TRBJ2-7; 10 bases agree with TRBD2. The ends lost 6 bases at V and 0 bases at J; junction bases unmatched: 5. Germline V gene sequence: CDR1 MNHEY, CDR2 SVGAGI. CDR3 size: 15 residues. The CDR3: CASSEIAGGSYEQYV. The CDR3 DNA sequence: TGTGCCAGCAGCGAGATAGCGGGAGGCTCCTACGAGCAGTACGTC.

This chain uses TRBV15 with TRBJ1-1; D ambiguous. The CDR3 loop spans 11 amino acids. The V gene's germline CDR1 is LNHNV and CDR2 YYDKDF (reference sequence). V was pared by 9 bases and J by 5 bases, with 10 bases between. CDR3 residues: CATSHRTEAFF. DNA of the CDR3: TGTGCCACGAGCCATCGGACTGAAGCTTTCTTT.

This clone was seen a handful of times. The chain uses TRBV2 and TRBJ1-2; unclear D gene. Germline V gene data show CDR1 as SNHLY and CDR2 as FYNNEI. The CDR3 runs 13 residues. V lost 7 bases and J lost 7, with 16 bases in between. The CDR3 is CASNRAERGGYTF. In DNA, the CDR3 is TGTGCCAGCAACCGGGCCGAGCGGGGTGGCTACACCTTC.

In its sample, this clone was seen once. V and J are TRBV28 and TRBJ1-2; D is undetermined. Germline V gene data show CDR1 as MDHEN and CDR2 as SYDVKM. V lost 4 bases and J 8 bases, leaving 11 bases between the germline ends. The CDR3 has 12 amino acids. CDR3 in DNA: TGTGCCAGCAGTTCTCACAGCGGGGGCTACACCTTC. The encoded protein is CASSSHSGGYTF.

J is TRBJ1-5 and V is TRBV19, with a weak D call TRBD1 (5 bases). The CDR3 is 15 amino acids. V was trimmed by 5 bases and J by 2 bases, leaving 13 bases between them. Germline values: CDR1 LNHDA, CDR2 SQIVND (reference sequence). In DNA, the CDR3 is TGTGCCAGTAGTCCCAAGGGCAGGGGCAATCAGCCCCAGCATTTT. Its protein product is CASSPKGRGNQPQHF.

The chain recombines TRBV6-2 or TRBV6-3 with TRBJ2-7; 13 positions match TRBD2. Germline CDR1 MNHEY, CDR2 SVGEGT. The CDR3 contains 15 residues. Trimming at V came to 5 bases and at J to 3 bases, leaving 4 bases not matched to a gene. CDR3 protein: CASSGGLAGLYEQYF. DNA for the CDR3: TGTGCCAGCAGTGGGGGACTAGCGGGACTCTACGAGCAGTACTTC.